The sequence of this T cell receptor (beta chain) was determined in a study of tumor-infiltrating lymphocytes in primary liver carcinoma. About this clonotype: One base away lies a much larger clone, so this may be a sequencing read error.

A primer in the constant region served to generate TCR beta cDNA from roughly 550 ng of total RNA. Libraries of TCR beta came from three nested multiplex PCR rounds with slightly modified ARM-PCR. The first two PCR rounds used TRBV1-TRBV30 primers with a Cbeta primer, roughly 10 cycles each. TCRdb fed the multiplex PCR reads into MiXCR, producing one record per CDR3 protein. The repertoire holds under 130,000 distinct CDR3 sequences, around 84% seen once, with under 25% in the top ten. The tissue used was unsorted bulk material of about 20-33 mg. RNA and DNA were co-extracted from it with the AllPrep DNA/RNA mini kit. Patients in the cohort were treatment-naive and living with chronic HBV infection. Samples were taken from five separate regions (per tumor). Per germline, CDR1 SGHRS and CDR2 YFSETQ. CDR3 length equals 14 residues. Trimming left V 6 bases short and J 4 bases short, with 14 bases between.

The V gene is TRBV5-1, the J gene TRBJ2-1; tentative D call: TRBD1 (5 bases). Material for sequencing was liver tumor tissue from sampling region 3. Subset in this sample: tumor region T3, left-lateral pole. The receptor was derived from a man aged 40-49 years with primary liver carcinoma and hepatitis B virus infection. The CDR3 sequence is CASTVGEGYNEQFF. Here the CDR3 DNA reads TGCGCCAGCACCGTAGGGGAAGGATACAATGAGCAGTTCTTC.